This T cell receptor (beta chain) originates from a study of blood T cell repertoires in COVID-19. Study details: Researchers got acute and convalescent COVID-19 samples from the United States, Italy and Spain. PBMCs, B-cell-depleted T cells, or T cells provided the cDNA or gDNA that made up the material.

Authors' data handling: The authors estimated nucleated cell counts from reference gene primer amplification. Only in-frame clones appear in the TCRdb table, and some are missing; sequencing was by immunoSEQ multiplex PCR. For V, J and clone size, that table is used; D and trimming come from the DNA. Found here are fewer than 500,000 clones, roughly 90% of them singletons; the top ten hold 4% to 5.5%. Trimming shortened V by 6 bases and J by 11 bases, and 16 bases separated the two germline ends. The CDR3 contains 13 residues. Sequenced input: peripheral blood. The sequence was collected from a woman aged 25 to 39 with acute or convalescent COVID-19. This rearrangement joins TRBV12-3 or TRBV12-4 to TRBJ1-4; D remains unclear. The CDR3 is CASSPPAVGKLFF. DNA of the CDR3: TGTGCCAGCAGCCCTCCCGCGGTCGGGAAACTGTTTTTT.